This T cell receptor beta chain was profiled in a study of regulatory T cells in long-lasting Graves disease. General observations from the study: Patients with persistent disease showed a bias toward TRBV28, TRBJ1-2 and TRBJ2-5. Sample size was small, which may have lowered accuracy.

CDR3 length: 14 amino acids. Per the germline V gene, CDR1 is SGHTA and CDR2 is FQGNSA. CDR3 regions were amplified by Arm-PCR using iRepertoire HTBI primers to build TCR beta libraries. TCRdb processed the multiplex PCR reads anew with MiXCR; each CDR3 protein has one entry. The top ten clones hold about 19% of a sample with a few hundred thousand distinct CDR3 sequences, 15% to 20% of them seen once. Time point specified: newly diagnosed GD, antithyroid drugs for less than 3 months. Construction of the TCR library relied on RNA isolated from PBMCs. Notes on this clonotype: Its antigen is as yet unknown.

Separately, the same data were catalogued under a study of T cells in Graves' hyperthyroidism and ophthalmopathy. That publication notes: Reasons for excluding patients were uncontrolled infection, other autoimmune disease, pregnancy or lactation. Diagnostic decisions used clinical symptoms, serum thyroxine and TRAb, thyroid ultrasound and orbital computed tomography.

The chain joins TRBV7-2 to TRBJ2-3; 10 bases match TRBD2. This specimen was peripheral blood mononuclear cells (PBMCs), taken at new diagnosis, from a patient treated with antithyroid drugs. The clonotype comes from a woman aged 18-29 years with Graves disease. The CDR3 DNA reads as TGTGCGTTTGGTGGGACTAGCGGCACAGATACGCAGTATTTT. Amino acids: CAFGGTSGTDTQYF.